Listed here are 25 T cell receptor beta chains from one sample, sequenced in a study of T cell responses to AZD1222 COVID-19 vaccine. Only in-frame clones appear in the TCRdb table, and some are missing; sequencing was by immunoSEQ multiplex PCR. There are 100,000 or so clones in the sample; 86% occur only once, and more than 1.2% lies in the top ten. Sequencing used peripheral blood, obtained on day 0 of AZD1222 vaccination. These receptors all come from an adult in good health.

This clone has more than one count but fewer than ten. V gene TRBV5-1 combines with J gene TRBJ2-3, with D possibly being TRBD1 or TRBD2 (5 bases each). V lost 4 bases, J lost 0 bases, and 9 bases lay in between. Germline CDR1 SGHRS, CDR2 YFSETQ. This CDR3 comprises 14 residues. CDR3: CASSPGPSTDTQYF. DNA of the CDR3: TGCGCCAGCAGCCCGGGACCTAGCACAGATACGCAGTATTTT.

The V gene is TRBV18, the J gene TRBJ1-5; D unresolved. CDR1 is KGHSH and CDR2 is LQKENI in the germline V gene. The germline V and J ends were trimmed by 1 base and 2 bases, with 9 bases remaining between them. The CDR3 is 15 residues long. This CDR3 reads CASSPQGLGNQPQHF. In nucleotides, the CDR3 is TGTGCCAGCTCACCACAAGGGCTCGGCAATCAGCCCCAGCATTTT.

The chain combines TRBV14 with TRBJ1-1; no firm D call. The V end lost 3 bases, the J end lost 10 bases, and 9 bases lay between the germline ends. Per germline, CDR1 SGHDN and CDR2 FVKESK. The CDR3 contains 11 residues. The CDR3 DNA is TGTGCCAGCAGCCAGCTCCAAGCAGCTTTCTTT. Its protein product is CASSQLQAAFF.

This clone was observed a single time. The chain couples TRBV28 to TRBJ2-6; D is undetermined. Germline-derived CDR1 and CDR2 are MDHEN and SYDVKM. V was shortened by 2 bases and J by 0 bases, with 5 bases between the two germline ends. CDR3 length equals 15 residues. The CDR3 reads CASSLPLSGANVLTF. CDR3 DNA sequence: TGTGCCAGCAGTTTACCTCTCTCTGGGGCCAACGTCCTGACTTTC.

This clone appeared once. The chain joins TRBV28 to TRBJ1-4; a possible D gene is TRBD1 (5 bases). Trimming pared 6 bases from V and 3 bases from J, leaving 14 bases between. The CDR3 sequence is 15 residues long. CDR1 and CDR2 from the germline V gene are MDHEN and SYDVKM. CDR3 DNA sequence: TGTGCCAGCAGCTCCCCGGGGGGTCCTAATGAAAAACTGTTTTTT. This codes for CASSSPGGPNEKLFF.

V gene TRBV7-2 combines with J gene TRBJ2-1; D not resolved. Looked up from germline, CDR1 is SGHTA and CDR2 is FQGNSA. The CDR3 sequence is 12 residues long. V lost 5 bases and J 10 bases, leaving 12 bases between the germline ends. As DNA, the CDR3 is TGTGCCAGCAGCAGGACCAAATGGGAGCAGTTCTTC. It specifies CASSRTKWEQFF.

DNA of the CDR3: TGCAGCGGTGGCGGAACTACCACAGATACGCAGTATTTT. Translating gives CSGGGTTTDTQYF. The chain links TRBV29-1 to TRBJ2-3; no firm D call. V was trimmed by 7 bases and J by 2 bases, leaving 13 bases between them. The germline CDR1 and CDR2 sequences are SQVTM and ANQGSEA. The CDR3 is 13 residues long.

The rearrangement joins TRBV7-7 to TRBJ1-1; D not certain. The CDR3 runs to 13 residues. Germline CDR1 and CDR2: SSHAT and FNYEAQ (reference sequence). V was trimmed by 1 base and J by 5 bases, leaving 8 bases between them. CDR3: CASSLERGTEAFF. Written as DNA, the CDR3 is TGTGCCAGCAGCTTAGAGAGAGGGACTGAAGCTTTCTTT.

The chain links TRBV20-1 to TRBJ2-2; TRBD2 might be the D (6 bases). Germline V gives CDR1 DFQATT, CDR2 SNEGSKA (reference sequence). Trimming stripped 3 bases from V and 6 bases from J, with 14 bases between. This CDR3 comprises 14 residues. The DNA of the CDR3 is TGCAGTGCTAGTTCCCTAGCGCACCCCGGGGAGCTGTTTTTT. This codes for CSASSLAHPGELFF.

This rearrangement joins TRBV11-2 to TRBJ2-7; 10 positions agree with TRBD1. This CDR3 has 16 residues. Germline assignment: CDR1 SGHAT and CDR2 FQNNGV. Trimming cost V 5 bases and J 7 bases; bases outside gene matches: 14. The CDR3 loop is CASSKSWDRGVREQYF. In DNA, the CDR3 is TGTGCCAGCAGCAAATCATGGGACAGGGGAGTGAGGGAGCAGTACTTC.

V and J are TRBV6-2 or TRBV6-3 and TRBJ1-1, with 8 bases identical to TRBD1. From germline, CDR1 is MNHEY and CDR2 SVGEGT. The CDR3 has 14 residues. The V and J ends lost 6 bases and 4 bases, in that order; junction bases with no gene match: 7. Here the CDR3 reads CASSPDRDSTEAFF. The CDR3 DNA follows: TGTGCCAGCAGCCCGGACAGGGATAGCACTGAAGCTTTCTTT.

The chain employs TRBV19 and TRBJ2-1; 12 positions match TRBD2. CDR3 length: 16 amino acids. V gave up 4 bases and J gave up 4 bases; unmatched junction bases: 5. Germline loops: CDR1 LNHDA, CDR2 SQIVND (reference sequence). The CDR3 spells CASSTLAGGTYNEQFF. The CDR3 DNA reads as TGTGCCAGTAGTACCCTAGCGGGAGGGACTTACAATGAGCAGTTCTTC.

The V call is TRBV9, the J call TRBJ1-4; TRBD1 agrees at 8 bases. Germline V gives CDR1 SGDLS, CDR2 YYNGEE. Trimming took 3 bases from V and 5 from J; bases not matched to a gene: 6. The CDR3 runs 15 residues. The CDR3 DNA reads TGTGCCAGCAGCGCCCGGACAGGGTTCAATGAAAAACTGTTTTTT. As protein: CASSARTGFNEKLFF.

The rearrangement uses TRBV6-5 and TRBJ1-1; the match to TRBD1 covers 7 bases. CDR1 and CDR2 from the germline V gene are MNHEY and SVGAGI. The CDR3 extends over 14 amino acids. Trimming took 7 bases from V and 2 from J; bases not matched to a gene: 7. CDR3 amino acids: CASTLQGINTEAFF. The CDR3 DNA reads TGTGCCAGCACCTTACAGGGGATCAACACTGAAGCTTTCTTT.

The V gene is TRBV4-3, the J gene TRBJ2-5, with TRBD1 identical over 11 bases. Trimming cost V 1 base and J 2 bases; bases outside gene matches: 6. This CDR3 is 17 amino acids long. From germline, CDR1 is LGHNA and CDR2 YSLEER. CDR3 protein: CASSQGWTGGLQETQYF. CDR3 bases: TGCGCCAGCAGCCAAGGATGGACAGGGGGCCTTCAAGAGACCCAGTACTTC.

The J gene is TRBJ2-2, the V gene TRBV27; 9 bases agree with TRBD2. CDR1 is MNHEY and CDR2 is SMNVEV in the germline V gene (reference sequence). V shed 3 bases, J shed 3 bases, and the junction held 5 bases outside the gene matches. The CDR3 is 16 residues long. CDR3 amino acids: CASSFSSGDYTGELFF. For the CDR3, the DNA is TGTGCCAGCAGTTTCTCTAGCGGGGATTACACCGGGGAGCTGTTTTTT.

The chain joins TRBV2 to TRBJ1-1; 8 bases map to TRBD1. CDR1 and CDR2 from the germline V gene are SNHLY and FYNNEI. With V trimmed by 6 bases and J by 5 bases, 5 bases remained unmatched. CDR3 length: 13 amino acids. The CDR3 loop reads CASSGQGGTEAFF. The CDR3 bases are TGTGCCAGCAGCGGACAGGGTGGGACTGAAGCTTTCTTT.

V gene TRBV14 combines with J gene TRBJ2-5, with D possibly TRBD2 on 5 matching bases. The germline V gene has CDR1 SGHDN and CDR2 FVKESK. The CDR3 has 14 amino acids. V lost 3 bases to trimming and J lost 0 bases, with 8 bases between them. CDR3 DNA sequence: TGTGCCAGCAGCCAGTGGCGGGACCAAGAGACCCAGTACTTC. It encodes CASSQWRDQETQYF.

V usage is TRBV18 and J usage is TRBJ1-3; 7 bases fit TRBD1. The CDR3 runs to 16 residues. V lost 3 bases and J lost 2; bases outside the gene matches: 7. Germline values: CDR1 KGHSH, CDR2 LQKENI. CDR3 residues: CASSPRQGGTGNTIYF. For the CDR3, the DNA is TGTGCCAGCTCACCCCGCCAAGGGGGCACTGGAAACACCATATATTTT.

This rearrangement joins TRBV5-4 to TRBJ2-7, with TRBD1 matching over 10 bases. The CDR3 covers 18 residues. Germline CDR1 and CDR2: SGHNT and YYREEE (reference sequence). V dropped 3 bases and J dropped 3; count of bases not matched to a gene: 15. The CDR3 region has the DNA TGTGCCAGCAGCTCGACAGGGGGCTTCGGATATCGCCACTACGAGCAGTACTTC. Translated, it gives CASSSTGGFGYRHYEQYF.

The genes are TRBV7-2 and TRBJ2-3, with a tentative D call TRBD1 (5 bases). The germline gives CDR1 SGHTA, CDR2 FQGNSA. Between the trimmed V and J ends, which lost 1 base and 1 base, there was a span of 9 bases. The length of the CDR3 is 15 residues. The DNA for the CDR3 is TGTGCCAGCAGCTTAGAGGGGCGACGCACAGATACGCAGTATTTT. Its translation: CASSLEGRRTDTQYF.

The table lists this clone with a count of one. In the same sample, other DNA sequences code for this CDR3. The V call is TRBV2, the J call TRBJ1-3; no clear D gene. The CDR3 has 14 residues. The V gene lost 3 bases and the J gene lost 0 bases, with 6 bases spanning the gap. Germline V gene data show CDR1 as SNHLY and CDR2 as FYNNEI. CDR3 nucleotide sequence: TGTGCCAGCAGTGAGGGCTCCTCTGGAAACACCATATATTTT. This sequence encodes CASSEGSSGNTIYF. Supplemented by reference TRBV2 and TRBJ1-3, the full variable domain reads EPEVTQTPSHQVTQMGQEVILRCVPISNHLYFYWYRQILGQKVEFLVSFYNNEISEKSEIFDDQFSVERPDGSNFTLKIRSTKLEDSAMYFCASSEGSSGNTIYFGEGSWLTVV.

The J gene is TRBJ2-7, the V gene TRBV7-2, with D perhaps TRBD1 or TRBD2 (5 bases each). The CDR3 contains 14 residues. Trimming cost V 6 bases and J 3 bases, with 15 bases left between them. CDR1 and CDR2 from the germline V gene are SGHTA and FQGNSA. The CDR3 is CASSYRDGVYEQYF. The CDR3 DNA reads TGTGCCAGCAGTTACCGGGACGGGGTCTACGAGCAGTACTTC.

The chain recombines TRBV10-3 with TRBJ1-3; TRBD1 is a possible D gene (5 bases). V was trimmed by 8 bases and J by 3 bases, leaving 11 bases between them. Germline CDR1 and CDR2: ENHRY and SYGVKD. The CDR3 is made up of 13 amino acids. The CDR3 DNA reads TGTGCCATCTTAAACGGGGGTGGAAACACCATATATTTT. Protein sequence: CAILNGGGNTIYF.

The chain combines TRBV15 with TRBJ1-2; possibly TRBD1 for D (5 bases). The CDR3 is made up of 17 amino acids. The V end lost 2 bases, the J end lost 2 bases, and 18 bases lay between the germline ends. Germline V gene sequence: CDR1 LNHNV, CDR2 YYDKDF (reference sequence). CDR3 sequence (DNA): TGTGCCACCAGCAGAAACCTGGGAGCCGGGGCGAACTATGGCTACACCTTC. Residues: CATSRNLGAGANYGYTF.